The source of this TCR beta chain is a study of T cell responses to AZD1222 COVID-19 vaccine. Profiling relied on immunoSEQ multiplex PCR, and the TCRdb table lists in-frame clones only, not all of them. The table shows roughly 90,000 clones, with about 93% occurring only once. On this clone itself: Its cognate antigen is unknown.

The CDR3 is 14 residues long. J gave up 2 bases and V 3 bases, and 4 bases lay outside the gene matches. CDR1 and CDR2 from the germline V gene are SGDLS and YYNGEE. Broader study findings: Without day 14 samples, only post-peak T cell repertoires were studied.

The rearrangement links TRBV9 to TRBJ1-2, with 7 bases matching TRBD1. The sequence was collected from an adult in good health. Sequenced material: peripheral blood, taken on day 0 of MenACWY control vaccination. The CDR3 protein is CASSARDRNYGYTF. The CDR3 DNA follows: TGTGCCAGCAGCGCCCGGGACAGAAACTATGGCTACACCTTC.